This entry concerns a single T cell receptor (beta chain). Original processing methods: Nucleated cell counts were estimated from reference gene primer amplification. Method: immunoSEQ multiplex PCR; TCRdb's copy keeps in-frame clones and lacks some. V and J calls plus clone size are reproduced from that table; the DNA served to infer D and trimming. The table shows around 250,000 clones, with 86% occurring only once. This specimen belongs to a study of blood T cell repertoires in COVID-19. Study summary: Acute and convalescent COVID-19 samples came from the United States, Italy and Spain. T cells, B-cell-depleted T cells, or PBMCs supplied cDNA or gDNA.

Germline V gene data show CDR1 as MNHEY and CDR2 as SMNVEV (reference sequence). The V gene lost 3 bases and the J gene lost 4 bases, with 12 bases spanning the gap. This CDR3 contains 14 residues. Sequences were obtained from peripheral blood. This chain connects TRBV27 to TRBJ1-1, with D possibly matching TRBD1 (5 bases). This receptor was taken from a woman aged 25 to 39 with active or convalescent COVID-19. The CDR3 region has the DNA TGTGCCAGCAGTTTGGGAGGGGTAGGCACTGAAGCTTTCTTT. Its translation: CASSLGGVGTEAFF.